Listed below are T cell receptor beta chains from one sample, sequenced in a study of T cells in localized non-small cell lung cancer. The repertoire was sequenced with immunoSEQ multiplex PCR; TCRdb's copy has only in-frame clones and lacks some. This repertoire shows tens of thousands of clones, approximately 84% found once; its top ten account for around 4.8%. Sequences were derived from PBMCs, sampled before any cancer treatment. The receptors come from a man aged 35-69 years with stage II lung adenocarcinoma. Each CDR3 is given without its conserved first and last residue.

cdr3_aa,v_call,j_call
ASSPASGSYEKF,TRBV7-3,TRBJ2-1
ASLIRASNYGYT,TRBV6-1,TRBJ1-2
ASSFGPSYEQY,TRBV27,TRBJ2-7
SATGNTEAF,TRBV20-1,TRBJ1-1
ASSPQISGANVLT,TRBV7-3,TRBJ2-6
ASSQEAADTQY,TRBV4-2,TRBJ2-3
ASMVRGGETEAF,TRBV6-1,TRBJ1-1
ASSYSDLNTEAF,TRBV6-5,TRBJ1-1
ASSLGSTRDEQY,TRBV11-2,TRBJ2-7
ASLAGGAGGYGYT,TRBV6-5,TRBJ1-2
ASSRLSTELLNYGYT,TRBV4-1,TRBJ1-2
ASSEAPVLRDGYT,TRBV6-1,TRBJ1-2
ASSQGPVADTQY,TRBV4-1,TRBJ2-3
ASIDMNTEAF,TRBV11-2,TRBJ1-1
ASSSVQGKRNTIY,TRBV7-9,TRBJ1-3
ASSFRTGRGNTEAF,TRBV7-2,TRBJ1-1
ASSLVLASGRYNEQF,TRBV7-9,TRBJ2-1
ASSRRQGMGTDTQY,TRBV19,TRBJ2-3
ASSKGLACSYEQY,TRBV6-4,TRBJ2-7
ASSSLGSEYEQY,TRBV27,TRBJ2-7
ASSIQGPNYGYT,TRBV2,TRBJ1-2
ASSLRGATYEQY,TRBV27,TRBJ2-7
AAPLRGNEQF,TRBV6-1,TRBJ2-1
ASSLRTKNEQF,TRBV27,TRBJ2-1
ASSLGSQPQH,TRBV13,TRBJ1-5
ASSKAGTLTDTQY,TRBV6-1,TRBJ2-3
ASSVDLTMGREVF,TRBV9,TRBJ1-1
ASSFLPGLAGGSPETQY,TRBV7-9,TRBJ2-5
AWSVLGKGEAEAF,TRBV30,TRBJ1-1
ASSIPGFNSPLH,TRBV19,TRBJ1-6
AIQIYESSYEQY,TRBV10-3,TRBJ2-7
ASSRGGTDTQY,TRBV5-1,TRBJ2-3
ASSGTTNEKLF,TRBV19,TRBJ1-4
ASSLADANTGELF,TRBV7-6,TRBJ2-2
ASSLAEIEAF,TRBV7-9,TRBJ1-1
ASSGQVTGYNEQF,TRBV7-2,TRBJ2-1
ASSETGRGDYGYT,TRBV6-1,TRBJ1-2
ASTQLGGTEQY,TRBV19,TRBJ2-7
ASSRDPGQPQH,TRBV7-2,TRBJ1-5
SVGENYEQY,TRBV29-1,TRBJ2-7
ASSPRGGAGSTDTQY,TRBV7-6,TRBJ2-3
ASSSLAGDTDTQY,TRBV7-9,TRBJ2-3
ASSENRDQQF,TRBV6-1,TRBJ2-1
ASSPPKGESTEAF,TRBV18,TRBJ1-1